This note documents a single T cell receptor (beta chain) sequence. This clone came up once. Its antigen specificity is not known. Base qualities are missing; no much larger clone stands one base away. Using the deep immunoSEQ assay, multiplex PCR amplified TCR CDR3 regions from genomic DNA. Genomic DNA extracted from each cell subset was distributed evenly over all wells of several immunoSEQ 96-well plates, and each plate served as one replicate. For sorted subsets, each replicate PCR was loaded with 200 to 250 ng genomic DNA, equivalent to 30,000 or so T cell genomes. The purified libraries were quantified using a Qubit 3.0 fluorometer, sized with a Bioanalyzer 2100, and then quantified again using the KAPA Library Quantification kit. A separate single-read 150-cycle Illumina NextSeq 550 flow cell was used to sequence each immunoSEQ 96-well plate. From the authors' description of their analysis: Because the immunoSEQ output held only junctional sequences and lacked quality scores, the filtering could not match the filtering applied to full-length reads. Sequences were annotated with PyIR, a Python wrapper for IgBLAST v1.9, using IMGT germline references to assign V/J genes and CDR3. Reads were filtered out if the reads had weak V/J assignments (E-value above 1e-6), no CDR3, stop codons, out-of-frame junctions, or ambiguous translated residues. V3J clonotypes were defined as sequences sharing an identical inferred V gene, J gene, and CDR3 amino acid sequence. Percentage overlap between repertoires was calculated by dividing the number of shared unique clonotypes by the size of the smaller repertoire. Repertoire richness was assessed with RTK rarefaction, the Chao1 estimator, and Recon v2.1 estimates of unobserved clonotypes. Generation probabilities were computed with OLGA for all TCRbeta clonotypes obtained by the gDNA method from four donors. TCRdb limited this immuneACCESS table to in-frame rearrangements with V and J called. A share of clones is missing; checked studies link under half to unresolved V genes, and the rest is unexplained. From that table come the V and J calls and clone size; the DNA was used to work out D and trimming. Here the sample has 2,500,000 or so clones; around 93% occur a single time. The top ten clones comprise 0.37% of the sample.

The donors were healthy, HIV-negative adults with no recently reported acute infections or vaccinations. Only Caucasian adults living in Nashville, Tennessee, USA were represented among the donors. CD4+ T cells were enriched by magnetic negative selection, after which naive cells were positively selected on CD45RA and the negative fraction was taken as the memory subset. Blood was collected by leukapheresis, and PBMCs were isolated by Ficoll-Histopaque density gradient centrifugation and then cryopreserved in liquid nitrogen vapor phase. Analytical flow cytometry was used to check the purity and quantity of every magnetically sorted T cell population. Each sorted fraction had its genomic DNA isolated and then quantified by UV absorbance on a Nanodrop 2000c. Counted from cysteine to phenylalanine, this CDR3 has 12 amino acids. Just the 36-base CDR3 DNA is kept, in frame starting at base 1. V and J are truncated by 5 bases and 4 bases respectively, leaving an intervening sequence of 8 bases. The germline V gene yields KGHSH for CDR1 and LQKENI for CDR2.

This sample was included in a study of shared clonotypes between healthy human individuals (dated by TCRdb to 2020 to 2021). Study-level background: A couple of women and a few men aged 18 to 49 years were included in the cohort. For each donor, CD4 naive and CD4 memory were each run on three plates, CD8 naive on two plates, and CD8 memory on one plate. The study deeply sequenced blood TCR repertoires of about 5 healthy adults to estimate repertoire size and the extent of clonotype sharing between individuals. To increase sequencing depth and limit assay-specific biases, TCR repertoire library preparation and sequencing were carried out by different laboratories using diverse techniques. Between about 0.94 and 8.9 billion PBMCs per donor were obtained by leukapheresis.

Overall study outcomes, separate from this receptor: Only blood was sampled, and tissue TCR repertoires likely differ from those in blood. Larger estimated clonotype richness was generally found for naive subsets than for memory subsets. Compared with non-shared clonotypes, the clonotypes found in all four sorted-subset donors had higher generation probabilities. Pairwise subsampling indicated that sequencing depth was expected to affect the degree of clonotype sharing among donors. Because the study included a small number of donors, the genetic and exposure-history diversity represented was limited. Sharing across several donors was observed for around 5% of naive CD4, less than 4% of naive CD8, about 2.3% of memory CD4, and less than 0.45% of memory CD8 clonotypes. Even with the large sequencing depth, rarefaction of the sorted-subset datasets indicated that sequencing was incomplete.

The rearrangement combines TRBV18 with TRBJ2-5; perhaps TRBD1 is the D gene, with 5 bases matching. What was sequenced was naive CD4+ T cells from PBMCs. Read against the paper, the sample's cell subset or site label means: CD45RA+ positively selected. The origin of this receptor is a man younger than 35 in good health. Some clones in this sample may be carry-over from other donors' samples. The CDR3 loop reads CASSFQGETQYF. In nucleotide form, the sequence is TGTGCCAGCTCATTTCAGGGAGAGACCCAGTACTTC.